This is a list of T cell receptor beta chains from one sample in a study of control samples from healthy donors and cancer patients. TCRdb keeps only in-frame clones here, not all; method: immunoSEQ multiplex PCR. Of about 100,000 clones detected, more than 85% appear once; the ten largest clones hold more than 15%. The sample was blood. The receptors shown here come from a woman in her forties or fifties in good health. The CDR3 runs from the conserved cysteine through the conserved F or W. A D gene is named only where the DNA matches it firmly. Clone size is given for some rows only: seen once, a few or many times, or a class if the clone is expanded.

-	TRBJ1-1	few	TRBV7-3	CASSSFRDTEAFF	TGTGCCAGCAGCTCGTTCCGGGACACTGAAGCTTTCTTT
-	TRBJ1-6	-	TRBV19	CASSIDRRGATLHF	TGTGCCAGTAGTATAGATCGCCGGGGGGCAACCCTCCACTTT
TRBD1	TRBJ2-2	once	TRBV5-1	CASSPLDRGNTGELFF	TGCGCCAGCAGCCCACTGGACAGGGGGAACACCGGGGAGCTGTTTTTT
TRBD2	TRBJ2-1	-	TRBV2	CASSEALGLAGLSSYNEQFF	TGTGCCAGCAGTGAAGCCTTGGGACTAGCGGGCCTGAGCTCCTACAATGAGCAGTTCTTC
TRBD1	TRBJ1-1	-	TRBV18	CASSHDRVNTEAFF	TGTGCCAGCTCCCACGACAGGGTGAACACTGAAGCTTTCTTT
-	TRBJ1-1	once	TRBV19	CASSMDSLNTEAFF	TGTGCCAGTAGTATGGACAGTTTGAACACTGAAGCTTTCTTT
TRBD1	TRBJ2-2	once	TRBV6-6	CASSPPGQGVSGELFF	TGTGCCAGCAGTCCTCCGGGACAGGGGGTTTCCGGGGAGCTGTTTTTT
-	TRBJ2-3	once	TRBV5-1	CASSTYTGETDTQYF	TGCGCCAGCAGCACCTACACTGGGGAGACAGATACGCAGTATTTT
TRBD1	TRBJ2-3	few	TRBV11-1	CASSRDSSTDTQYF	TGTGCCAGCAGCCGGGACAGCTCCACAGATACGCAGTATTTT
-	TRBJ2-1	-	TRBV24-1	CATAGSTYNEQFF	TGTGCCACCGCAGGGTCCACCTACAATGAGCAGTTCTTC
-	TRBJ1-5	-	TRBV21-1	CASRRAYSNQPQHF	TGTGCCAGCAGACGGGCGTATAGCAATCAGCCCCAGCATTTT
TRBD2	TRBJ2-1	-	TRBV2	CASKSGGGSYNEQFF	TGTGCCAGCAAATCGGGAGGAGGCTCCTACAATGAGCAGTTCTTC
-	TRBJ1-5	-	TRBV6-5	CASSYSGRNQPQHF	TGTGCCAGCAGTTACTCCGGGCGCAATCAGCCCCAGCATTTT
TRBD2	TRBJ2-2	few	TRBV7-3	CASRLAGNLGELFF	TGTGCCAGCAGATTAGCGGGGAATCTCGGGGAGCTGTTTTTT
TRBD2	TRBJ2-3	-	TRBV4-2	CASSQEGGTSGVTDTQYF	TGTGCCAGCAGCCAAGAAGGAGGGACTAGCGGGGTAACAGATACGCAGTATTTT
-	TRBJ1-5	-	TRBV5-4	CASSFPNQPQHF	TGTGCCAGCAGCTTTCCCAATCAGCCCCAGCATTTT
-	TRBJ1-6	-	TRBV5-4	CASSLLGQSSYNSPLHF	TGTGCCAGCAGCTTGCTGGGCCAAAGCTCCTATAATTCACCCCTCCACTTT
TRBD1	TRBJ2-3	-	TRBV5-1	CASSSGQSTDTQYF	TGCGCCAGCAGCTCGGGACAGAGCACAGATACGCAGTATTTT
-	TRBJ2-7	-	TRBV5-6	CASSLGQGGYYEQYF	TGTGCCAGCAGCTTGGGGCAGGGGGGATACTACGAGCAGTACTTC
TRBD2	TRBJ2-3	-	TRBV18	CASSRQGLAIGTDTQYF	TGTGCCAGCTCCCGACAGGGACTAGCAATTGGGACAGATACGCAGTATTTT
-	TRBJ2-3	-	TRBV5-4	CASSPGRTDTQYF	TGTGCCAGCAGCCCGGGTCGGACAGATACGCAGTATTTT
TRBD1	TRBJ1-5	-	TRBV3-1/TRBV3-2	CASSQGRDRGWRNQPQHF	TGTGCCAGCAGCCAAGGAAGGGACAGGGGGTGGCGGAATCAGCCCCAGCATTTT
TRBD2	TRBJ2-3	-	TRBV7-3	CASSLYGGGNADTQYF	TGTGCCAGCAGCTTATACGGGGGAGGGAACGCAGATACGCAGTATTTT
-	TRBJ2-1	-	TRBV7-2	CASSLRGWQFF	TGTGCCAGCAGCTTGAGAGGATGGCAGTTCTTC
-	TRBJ2-1	-	TRBV4-1	CASSQGGGGAGAFNEQFF	TGCGCCAGCAGCCAAGGTGGGGGCGGGGCGGGGGCTTTCAATGAGCAGTTCTTC
-	TRBJ2-7	-	TRBV24-1	CATTGGLWISYEQYF	TGTGCCACCACAGGAGGTTTGTGGATCTCCTACGAGCAGTACTTC
-	TRBJ1-2	-	TRBV27	CASGRVNYGYTF	TGTGCCAGCGGGAGAGTCAACTATGGCTACACCTTC
TRBD1	TRBJ2-7	-	TRBV6-5	CASSTGTGKTYEQYF	TGTGCCAGCAGTACGGGGACAGGGAAAACCTACGAGCAGTACTTC
TRBD2	TRBJ2-3	few	TRBV6-4	CASSDTSGGSDTQYF	TGTGCCAGCAGTGACACAAGCGGGGGTTCAGATACGCAGTATTTT
-	TRBJ1-5	-	TRBV19	CASSTMRYSNQPQHF	TGTGCCAGTAGTACCATGAGGTATAGCAATCAGCCCCAGCATTTT
TRBD2	TRBJ2-1	-	TRBV12-3/TRBV12-4	CASSYEREFEQFF	TGTGCCAGCAGTTATGAGCGGGAATTTGAGCAGTTCTTC
TRBD1	TRBJ1-2	-	TRBV18	CASSPLEGAKGYTF	TGTGCCAGCTCACCGTTGGAGGGGGCGAAGGGCTACACCTTC
-	TRBJ1-2	-	TRBV3-1/TRBV3-2	CASSLFWAANYGYTF	TGTGCCAGCAGCCTTTTTTGGGCAGCCAACTATGGCTACACCTTC
TRBD2	TRBJ2-5	-	TRBV7-9	CASSSAGPQETQYF	TGTGCCAGCAGTTCAGCGGGACCCCAAGAGACCCAGTACTTC
TRBD1	TRBJ2-5	-	TRBV6-6	CASSGDRGRETQYF	TGTGCCAGCAGCGGGGACAGGGGGCGTGAGACCCAGTACTTC
-	TRBJ1-1	-	TRBV27	CASSLTRRAEAFF	TGTGCCAGCAGTCTCACGAGAAGGGCTGAAGCTTTCTTT
TRBD2	TRBJ2-1	-	TRBV2	CASSVGLAVGNNEQFF	TGTGCCAGCAGTGTTGGACTAGCGGTTGGTAACAATGAGCAGTTCTTC
TRBD1	TRBJ1-2	-	TRBV7-2	CASSLGQGARGYTF	TGTGCCAGCAGCTTAGGACAGGGGGCGCGTGGCTACACCTTC
-	TRBJ2-1	once	TRBV9	CANLRNEQFF	TGTGCCAACCTCCGCAATGAGCAGTTCTTC
-	TRBJ2-7	-	TRBV6-5	CASSYYGTPFYEQYF	TGTGCCAGCAGTTACTACGGGACGCCCTTCTACGAGCAGTACTTC
-	TRBJ1-4	-	TRBV5-1	CASRNEATNEKLFF	TGCGCCAGCAGAAATGAAGCAACTAATGAAAAACTGTTTTTT
-	TRBJ2-5	-	TRBV18	CASSRAGDGRTQYF	TGTGCCAGCTCGCGTGCCGGGGACGGTCGGACCCAGTACTTC
TRBD1	TRBJ1-5	-	TRBV11-2	CASSRDRSSNQPQHF	TGTGCCAGCAGTCGGGACAGGAGTAGCAATCAGCCCCAGCATTTT
-	TRBJ1-1	-	TRBV19	CASSMMGTEAFF	TGTGCCAGTAGTATGATGGGCACTGAAGCTTTCTTT
-	TRBJ1-5	-	TRBV24-1	CALTLGMGNQPQHF	TGTGCCTTAACCTTGGGGATGGGTAATCAGCCCCAGCATTTT
-	TRBJ1-2	-	TRBV7-9	CASSLVGSYGYTF	TGTGCCAGCAGCTTAGTAGGCAGCTATGGCTACACCTTC
TRBD2	TRBJ2-4	-	TRBV7-3	CASSPSGGSKNIQYF	TGTGCCAGCAGCCCTAGCGGGGGGTCCAAAAACATTCAGTACTTC
TRBD2	TRBJ2-3	-	TRBV10-3	CAISVGLAGFTDTQYF	TGTGCCATCAGTGTAGGGCTAGCGGGGTTCACAGATACGCAGTATTTT
-	TRBJ2-5	-	TRBV2	CASSPPGKETQYF	TGTGCCAGCAGTCCCCCGGGGAAAGAGACCCAGTACTTC
-	TRBJ1-5	-	TRBV27	CASSLGQGNQPQHF	TGTGCCAGCAGTTTGGGCCAGGGCAATCAGCCCCAGCATTTT
-	TRBJ1-1	once	TRBV7-3	CASSYQPGSEAFF	TGTGCCAGCAGCTACCAACCGGGATCTGAAGCTTTCTTT
-	TRBJ2-3	-	TRBV19	CASRQVSSTDTQYF	TGTGCCAGTAGACAAGTGTCTAGCACAGATACGCAGTATTTT
-	TRBJ2-1	-	TRBV18	CASSLNLDTEQFF	TGTGCCAGCTCGCTAAATCTAGATACTGAGCAGTTCTTC
TRBD2	TRBJ2-3	-	TRBV6-6	CASSRVRAGGPQRNTDTQYF	TGTGCCAGCAGTCGAGTAAGAGCGGGAGGGCCCCAACGAAACACAGATACGCAGTATTTT
-	TRBJ1-2	-	TRBV6-6	CASSYVPPANYGYTF	TGTGCCAGCAGTTACGTCCCCCCAGCGAACTATGGCTACACCTTC
-	TRBJ2-2	-	TRBV6-5	CASTREWLTGELFF	TGTGCCAGCACCCGCGAGTGGCTCACCGGGGAGCTGTTTTTT
TRBD1	TRBJ1-1	-	TRBV7-9	CASSARQGPFSAFF	TGTGCCAGCAGCGCCCGACAGGGACCTTTTTCGGCTTTCTTT
TRBD2	TRBJ2-1	few	TRBV4-2	CASSQATSGGYNEQFF	TGTGCCAGCAGCCAGGCCACTAGCGGGGGTTACAATGAGCAGTTCTTC
-	TRBJ1-3	-	TRBV18	CASSPSAGRENTIYF	TGTGCCAGCTCACCATCGGCAGGGCGCGAAAACACCATATATTTT